This TCR beta chain was retrieved from a study of T cells in tumors after PD-1 blockade. Some clones are missing from TCRdb's copy, which holds only in-frame ones; the method was immunoSEQ multiplex PCR. The repertoire consists of 40,000 to 55,000 clones, with just under 80% occurring once and the leading ten covering 16%. This CDR3 contains 15 residues. Trimming removed 7 bases from V and 0 bases from J, with 12 bases in between. Germline CDR1 and CDR2: LNHDA and SQIVND (reference sequence). This TCR came from a human donor with basal cell carcinoma. V usage is TRBV19 and J usage is TRBJ1-4; TRBD1 is a possible D gene (5 bases). This specimen was PBMCs, taken before anti-PD-1 treatment. CDR3 sequence (DNA): TGTGCCAGTACCTGGGACGGGTCAACTAATGAAAAACTGTTTTTT. Protein product: CASTWDGSTNEKLFF.